A selection of T cell receptor beta chains follows, all from one sample in a study of Graves' ophthalmopathy and Graves' hyperthyroidism. TCRdb used MiXCR to reprocess the multiplex PCR reads, holding one entry per CDR3 protein. The data hold about 740,000 distinct CDR3 sequences, with 40% observed a single time. Sequencing was carried out using peripheral blood. These receptors originate from an adult man with Graves' ophthalmopathy. Both conserved end residues are part of each CDR3. A D gene is named only where the DNA matches it firmly. Where a row states a size, it is once, few, many or the class of an expanded clone; other rows omit it.

j_call v_call clone_size d_call cdr3_aa cdr3_nt
TRBJ1-1 TRBV5-8 . . CASSLARGGGSTEAFF TGTGCCAGCAGCTTGGCCAGGGGCGGTGGGAGCACTGAAGCTTTCTTT
TRBJ1-6 TRBV7-9 . TRBD1 CASCLEQGAESPLHF TGTGCCAGCTGCTTAGAGCAGGGGGCGGAATCACCCCTCCACTTT
TRBJ1-2 TRBV6-2/TRBV6-3 . TRBD1 CASTRGGAGYTF TGTGCCAGCACCAGAGGGGGCGCTGGCTACACCTTC
TRBJ2-7 TRBV10-3 many . CAITGDGAGEQYF TGTGCCATCACTGGGGACGGTGCAGGAGAGCAGTACTTC
TRBJ1-1 TRBV7-9 . . CASKASGVRNTEAFF TGTGCCAGCAAAGCCTCAGGGGTCCGCAACACTGAAGCTTTCTTT
TRBJ1-5 TRBV2 . TRBD1 CASSHRQGTQPQHF TGTGCCAGCAGCCACCGACAGGGCACTCAGCCCCAGCATTTT
TRBJ2-5 TRBV13 . . CASSRTWQETQYF TGTGCCAGCAGTCGGACGTGGCAAGAGACCCAGTACTTC
TRBJ1-3 TRBV20-1 few . CSAPTGNSGNTIYF TGCAGTGCCCCAACAGGAAACTCTGGAAACACCATATATTTT
TRBJ1-5 TRBV16 . . CASSIPGKGGGNQPQHF TGTGCCAGTAGTATACCCGGGAAGGGGGGGGGCAATCAGCCCCAGCATTTT
TRBJ1-5 TRBV10-3 many . CAISKGGPIDQPQHF TGTGCCATCAGTAAAGGGGGGCCTATCGATCAGCCCCAGCATTTT
TRBJ1-1 TRBV10-3 . . CASRSEGENTEAFF TGTGCCAGCAGAAGCGAGGGTGAAAACACTGAAGCTTTCTTT
TRBJ1-3 TRBV20-1 few . CSAAIDRYSGNTIYF TGCAGTGCTGCTATCGACAGATACTCTGGAAACACCATATATTTT
TRBJ1-2 TRBV19 many . CASSYSGPNYGYTF TGTGCCAGTAGTTACAGCGGTCCTAACTATGGCTACACCTTC
TRBJ2-2 TRBV7-9 few TRBD2 CASSKMWASGSSTGELFF TGTGCCAGCAGCAAAATGTGGGCTAGCGGGAGTAGCACCGGGGAGCTGTTTTTT
TRBJ1-2 TRBV12-3/TRBV12-4 . . CASGPGAPYNYGYTF TGTGCCAGCGGGCCAGGGGCCCCCTATAACTATGGCTACACCTTC
TRBJ1-1 TRBV10-3 few TRBD1 CASNADRGRVPNTEAFF TGTGCCAGCAACGCTGACAGGGGACGGGTGCCAAACACTGAAGCTTTCTTT
TRBJ2-2 TRBV25-1 few . CAISRRAGELFF TGTGCCATCTCGAGGAGGGCCGGGGAGCTGTTTTTT
TRBJ1-5 TRBV24-1 few . CASSYLRPRAGNQPQHF TGTGCCAGCAGTTACCTCAGGCCCAGGGCAGGCAATCAGCCCCAGCATTTT
TRBJ2-2 TRBV24-1 . TRBD1 CATSDGGQGPGELFF TGTGCCACCAGTGATGGCGGACAGGGGCCCGGGGAGCTGTTTTTT
TRBJ1-3 TRBV2 . TRBD1 CASSGTDYYGNTIYF TGTGCCAGCAGCGGGACAGACTACTATGGAAACACCATATATTTT
TRBJ2-7 TRBV7-9 few . CASSFGDHGVYEQYF TGTGCCAGCAGCTTCGGGGACCACGGGGTCTACGAGCAGTACTTC
TRBJ2-7 TRBV7-9 many . CASSLLAESYEQYF TGTGCCAGCAGCTTATTGGCGGAATCCTACGAGCAGTACTTC
TRBJ1-2 TRBV7-2 . . CASSFGLENYGYTF TGTGCCAGCAGCTTCGGACTGGAAAACTATGGCTACACCTTC
TRBJ1-1 TRBV2 few . CASSQGILAPFF TGTGCCAGCAGTCAGGGAATTCTTGCACCTTTCTTT
TRBJ1-4 TRBV6-5 . TRBD1 CASSYGTANNEKLFF TGTGCCAGCAGTTACGGGACAGCTAATAATGAAAAACTGTTTTTT
TRBJ1-6 TRBV7-3 many TRBD1 CASSPIGTVLPLHF TGTGCCAGCAGCCCCATAGGGACAGTGTTACCCCTCCACTTT
TRBJ2-7 TRBV2 many . CASSEDRASYEQYF TGTGCCAGCAGTGAAGACAGGGCCAGCTACGAGCAGTACTTC
TRBJ2-5 TRBV29-1 . . CSVGETRYF TGCAGCGTAGGGGAGACCCGGTACTTC
TRBJ2-6 TRBV5-6 few . CASSEPGRSGANVLTF TGTGCCAGCAGTGAACCCGGGCGATCTGGGGCCAACGTCCTGACTTTC
TRBJ2-3 TRBV10-1 . . CASSHASDTQYF TGCGCCAGCAGTCACGCCTCGGATACGCAGTATTTT
TRBJ2-7 TRBV11-1 . TRBD1 CASSQGDREIFYEQYF TGTGCCAGCAGCCAGGGGGACAGGGAGATTTTCTACGAGCAGTACTTC
TRBJ2-5 TRBV18 . . CASAPGGGETQYF TGTGCCAGCGCACCAGGGGGGGGAGAGACCCAGTACTTC
TRBJ1-5 TRBV19 . . CASSIDQTVAQPQHF TGTGCCAGTAGTATAGATCAAACAGTTGCTCAGCCCCAGCATTTT
TRBJ2-5 TRBV2 . TRBD1 CASSGFGPGTVTIQETQYF TGTGCCAGCAGTGGATTTGGTCCAGGGACAGTCACTATCCAAGAGACCCAGTACTTC
TRBJ2-5 TRBV9 many . CASSVGGADQETQYF TGTGCCAGCAGCGTAGGAGGAGCGGACCAAGAGACCCAGTACTTC
TRBJ2-5 TRBV2 . . CASSDLPVPRNQETQYF TGTGCCAGCAGTGACCTCCCGGTACCTCGGAACCAAGAGACCCAGTACTTC
TRBJ2-7 TRBV7-8 few . CASSQENRGGEQYF TGTGCCAGCAGCCAGGAGAACAGGGGAGGCGAGCAGTACTTC
TRBJ2-5 TRBV19 many TRBD1 CASTLGQGNQETQYF TGTGCCAGTACCTTGGGACAGGGGAACCAAGAGACCCAGTACTTC
TRBJ2-1 TRBV11-1 . TRBD1 CASSAEGGYEQFF TGTGCCAGCAGCGCTGAAGGGGGCTATGAGCAGTTCTTC
TRBJ2-7 TRBV20-1 once . CSARLIYEQYF TGCAGTGCTAGACTTATCTACGAGCAGTACTTC